Below are 31 T cell receptor beta chains sequenced from a single sample in a study of blood T cell repertoires in COVID-19. Sequencing was performed with immunoSEQ multiplex PCR; in TCRdb, only in-frame clones are kept and a portion is missing. This sample has fewer than 250,000 clones, with approximately 80% found just once. Sequencing input: peripheral blood. These receptors were taken from a woman aged 45-65 years with acute or convalescent COVID-19.

This clone was found a few times. The chain has TRBV30 and TRBJ1-6, with D possibly matching TRBD1 (5 bases). With 1 base removed from V and 9 bases from J, the gap between germline ends came to 19 bases. The CDR3 runs to 16 residues. Germline V lookup: CDR1 GTSNPN, CDR2 SVGIG (reference sequence). CDR3 nucleotide sequence: TGTGCCTGGAGTGACTTTATGGTCCAGGGTGGTTCACCCCTCCACTTT. It codes for CAWSDFMVQGGSPLHF.

Worth noting for this clone: The junction departs from germline at one end; a sequencing error may be responsible. The V gene is TRBV28, the J gene TRBJ2-7; 13 bases match TRBD2. Germline V gives CDR1 MDHEN, CDR2 SYDVKM. This CDR3 is built from 15 residues. DNA of the CDR3: TGTGCCAGCAGTTCGGGGACTAGCGGGACCTATGAGCAGTACTTC. It codes for CASSSGTSGTYEQYF.

This clone was observed a handful of times. V and J are TRBV7-9 and TRBJ2-6, with D maybe TRBD1 (6 bases). The germline V and J ends were trimmed by 3 bases and 5 bases, with 20 bases remaining between them. CDR1 and CDR2 (germline): SEHNR, FQNEAQ (reference sequence). The CDR3 runs 18 residues. The CDR3 protein is CASSFGLQTGSRANVLTF. CDR3 bases: TGTGCCAGCAGCTTTGGTCTACAAACAGGGAGTCGGGCCAACGTCCTGACTTTC.

Only one count was recorded for this clone. The chain couples TRBV7-2 to TRBJ2-1; TRBD2 is a possible D gene (5 bases). The germline gives CDR1 SGHTA, CDR2 FQGNSA. The V and J ends lost 5 bases and 10 bases respectively, with 15 bases between them. The CDR3 length is 13 residues. The CDR3: CASSRPNEGEQFF. The CDR3 DNA reads as TGTGCCAGCAGCCGGCCAAATGAGGGAGAGCAGTTCTTC.

The chain joins TRBV5-1 to TRBJ2-3; possibly TRBD2 for D (6 bases). Germline V gene lookup returns CDR1 SGHRS and CDR2 YFSETQ. The V end was cut by 0 bases, the J end by 0 bases, with 17 bases between. The CDR3 consists of 18 residues. CDR3 in DNA: TGCGCCAGCAGCTTGGAAAACACCGGGACTCAAAGCACAGATACGCAGTATTTT. It yields the protein CASSLENTGTQSTDTQYF. The full variable domain, completed using reference TRBV5-1 and TRBJ2-3, is KAGVTQTPRYLIKTRGQQVTLSCSPISGHRSVSWYQQTPGQGLQFLFEYFSETQRNKGNFPGRFSGRQFSNSRSEMNVSTLELGDSALYLCASSLENTGTQSTDTQYFGPGTRLTVL.

This clone has only a few counts. The chain couples TRBV9 to TRBJ2-2; D perhaps matches TRBD1 (6 bases). Germline assignment: CDR1 SGDLS and CDR2 YYNGEE. The CDR3 loop spans 14 amino acids. Trimming left V 4 bases short and J 4 bases short, with 11 bases between. DNA of the CDR3: TGTGCCAGCAGCTTTCAGGACAGCACCGGGGAGCTGTTTTTT. It yields the protein CASSFQDSTGELFF. The complete variable domain, with remaining parts taken from reference TRBV9 and TRBJ2-2, reads DSGVTQTPKHLITATGQRVTLRCSPRSGDLSVYWYQQSLDQGLQFLIQYYNGEERAKGNILERFSAQQFPDLHSELNLSSLELGDSALYFCASSFQDSTGELFFGEGSRLTVL.

This rearrangement joins TRBV5-5 to TRBJ2-5; 8 positions agree with TRBD1. This CDR3 has 13 amino acids. V gave up 2 bases and J gave up 5 bases; unmatched junction bases: 2. Germline V CDR1 and CDR2: SGHKS, YYEKEE (reference sequence). In nucleotides, the CDR3 is TGTGCCAGCAGCTTAGACAGGGGCGAGACCCAGTACTTC. Residues: CASSLDRGETQYF.

V is TRBV7-2 and J is TRBJ2-3, with D hard to call. Germline-derived CDR1 and CDR2 are SGHTA and FQGNSA. The CDR3 covers 13 residues. Trimming left V 1 base short and J 2 bases short, with 4 bases between. The CDR3 coding sequence is TGTGCCAGCAGCTTAGTCCTCACAGATACGCAGTATTTT. Its translation: CASSLVLTDTQYF.

The rearrangement joins TRBV18 to TRBJ2-2; 9 positions agree with TRBD1. Germline V CDR1 and CDR2: KGHSH, LQKENI. J was trimmed by 4 bases and V by 6 bases; bases with no gene match: 9. This CDR3 contains 16 residues. CDR3 coding DNA: TGTGCCAGCTCTCAGGACAGGGGAAAAGGCACCGGGGAGCTGTTTTTT. Protein product: CASSQDRGKGTGELFF.

The V gene is TRBV28, the J gene TRBJ1-3; possibly TRBD1 for D (6 bases). Trimming cost V 3 bases and J 1 base, with 16 bases left between them. This CDR3 is 17 amino acids long. Germline CDR1 reads MDHEN; CDR2 reads SYDVKM. The CDR3 sequence is CASSFWGGPMSGNTIYF. DNA of the CDR3: TGTGCCAGCAGTTTTTGGGGGGGGCCCATGTCTGGAAACACCATATATTTT.

J is TRBJ1-2 and V is TRBV5-1; D gene ambiguous. The CDR3 totals 14 residues. The V and J ends lost 4 bases and 2 bases respectively, with 12 bases between them. CDR1 and CDR2 from the germline V gene are SGHRS and YFSETQ. The CDR3 bases are TGCGCCAGCAGCCCCACGACGGGAAACTATGGCTACACCTTC. Translation: CASSPTTGNYGYTF.

The CDR3 is CASSEQLGTGGNQPQHF. The DNA of the CDR3 is TGTGCCAGCAGCGAACAACTAGGGACAGGGGGAAATCAGCCCCAGCATTTT. The chain has TRBV7-2 and TRBJ1-5; 11 bases are shared with TRBD1. Germline values: CDR1 SGHTA, CDR2 FQGNSA. This CDR3 contains 17 residues. V was clipped by 5 bases and J by 4 bases; unmatched bases: 10.

This clone was found a few times. V is TRBV7-8 and J is TRBJ2-7, with D possibly TRBD1 on 6 matching bases. Germline V lookup: CDR1 SGHVS, CDR2 FQNEAQ. CDR3 size: 12 residues. The V end was cut by 2 bases, the J end by 8 bases, with 10 bases between. The CDR3 DNA reads as TGTGCCAGCAGCTTAAACAGGGAAAAGCAGTACTTC. Translating it yields CASSLNREKQYF.

The chain links TRBV28 to TRBJ2-3; 10 nucleotides align to TRBD2. Trimming cost V 4 bases and J 2 bases; bases outside gene matches: 6. The CDR3 sequence is 16 residues long. Germline values: CDR1 MDHEN, CDR2 SYDVKM. In nucleotides, the CDR3 is TGTGCCAGCAGTTCTACCGGGACTAGCGTCACAGATACGCAGTATTTT. Its protein is CASSSTGTSVTDTQYF.

J is TRBJ2-7 and V is TRBV5-1; no reliable D call. Germline assignment: CDR1 SGHRS and CDR2 YFSETQ. Trimming stripped 0 bases from V and 3 bases from J, with 10 bases between. This CDR3 has 14 residues. The CDR3 protein is CASSLGVSSYEQYF. CDR3 nucleotide sequence: TGCGCCAGCAGCTTGGGAGTTAGCAGCTACGAGCAGTACTTC.

The chain recombines TRBV14 with TRBJ2-7; TRBD2 matches at 7 bases. V shed 2 bases and J 3 bases; nucleotides not matched to a gene: 1. The CDR3 is 13 amino acids. Germline V gives CDR1 SGHDN, CDR2 FVKESK. DNA for the CDR3: TGTGCCAGCAGCCAAAGCGGGGTCTACGAGCAGTACTTC. Amino acids: CASSQSGVYEQYF.

The chain links TRBV7-2 to TRBJ2-1; D uncertain. This CDR3 has 11 residues. Germline V CDR1 and CDR2: SGHTA, FQGNSA. Trimming left V 2 bases short and J 9 bases short, with 5 bases between. The DNA for the CDR3 is TGTGCCAGCAGCTTACAGTTTGAGCAGTTCTTC. Translated, it gives CASSLQFEQFF.

This clone was found a few times. The V call is TRBV5-5, the J call TRBJ1-5; weak D call: TRBD1 (6 bases). The germline V and J ends were trimmed by 1 base and 4 bases, with 12 bases remaining between them. CDR3 length equals 15 residues. Germline V gives CDR1 SGHKS, CDR2 YYEKEE (reference sequence). CDR3 DNA sequence: TGTGCCAGCAGCTTGCTTTCGACAGGAAATCAGCCCCAGCATTTT. Its translation: CASSLLSTGNQPQHF.

This clone was counted a single time. The chain recombines TRBV5-1 with TRBJ2-7; 8 bases are shared with TRBD1. This CDR3 has 14 amino acids. V was clipped by 6 bases and J by 5 bases; unmatched bases: 10. Per the germline V gene, CDR1 is SGHRS and CDR2 is YFSETQ. The chain's CDR3 is CASTNLDRGHEQYF. The CDR3 DNA reads TGCGCCAGCACCAACTTAGACAGGGGCCACGAGCAGTACTTC.

V usage is TRBV9 and J usage is TRBJ2-2; 10 bases agree with TRBD2. V shed 0 bases, J shed 5 bases, and the junction held 22 bases outside the gene matches. CDR1 and CDR2 (germline): SGDLS, YYNGEE. The length of the CDR3 is 22 residues. In DNA form, the CDR3 reads TGTGCCAGCAGCGTAGTAGGGTTCATGTCTAGCGGGAGCGTCGTAGAGACCGGGGAGCTGTTTTTT. Protein product: CASSVVGFMSSGSVVETGELFF.

For the CDR3, the DNA is TGTGCCAGCTCACCGTCCAGGTTGAACACTGAAGCTTTCTTT. It codes for CASSPSRLNTEAFF. The chain uses TRBV18 and TRBJ1-1; D not certain. In germline, CDR1 is KGHSH, CDR2 LQKENI. The V end was cut by 3 bases, the J end by 0 bases, with 8 bases between. The CDR3 is made up of 14 amino acids.

The gene calls are TRBV18 and TRBJ2-2; 7 bases match TRBD1. The CDR3 has 15 amino acids. Trimming at V came to 6 bases and at J to 2 bases, leaving 6 bases not matched to a gene. Germline V CDR1 and CDR2: KGHSH, LQKENI. The CDR3 spells CASSIQGSNTGELFF. Here the CDR3 DNA reads TGTGCCAGCTCCATACAGGGGTCTAACACCGGGGAGCTGTTTTTT.

This clone was counted only a few times. CDR3 coding DNA: TGTGCCAGCACCTGGGACTCCTCAAACTATGGCTACACCTTC. It encodes CASTWDSSNYGYTF. V and J are TRBV6-6 and TRBJ1-2; D is possibly TRBD1 (5 bases). CDR3 length equals 14 residues. Per the germline V gene, CDR1 is MNHNY and CDR2 is SVGAGI (reference sequence). Trimming shortened V by 7 bases and J by 2 bases, and 14 bases separated the two germline ends.

V is TRBV27 and J is TRBJ1-5, with 9 bases aligning to TRBD1. The CDR3 extends over 18 amino acids. Per germline, CDR1 MNHEY and CDR2 SMNVEV (reference sequence). Trimming took 2 bases from V and 0 from J; bases not matched to a gene: 8. CDR3 residues: CASSLRGQGLYSNQPQHF. The CDR3, as DNA: TGTGCCAGCAGTTTACGGGGACAGGGACTCTATAGCAATCAGCCCCAGCATTTT.

Note on this clone: This could be a read error, since a much larger clone is one nucleotide away. The chain combines TRBV28 with TRBJ2-5; D is perhaps TRBD2 (5 bases). V was clipped by 8 bases and J by 4 bases, with 5 bases between them. The CDR3 runs 10 residues. Germline values: CDR1 MDHEN, CDR2 SYDVKM. The CDR3 bases are TGTGCCAGCGGGAGAGAGACCCAGTACTTC. Its translation: CASGRETQYF.

This chain joins TRBV5-1 and TRBJ1-1, with D possibly being TRBD1 (5 bases). Germline-derived CDR1 and CDR2 are SGHRS and YFSETQ. The CDR3 extends over 14 amino acids. V gave up 6 bases and J gave up 6 bases, with 18 bases separating them. The CDR3 coding sequence is TGCGCCAGCACCTTCGGGGAGGGGTACGCTGAAGCTTTCTTT. Protein product: CASTFGEGYAEAFF. Filled out from reference TRBV5-1 and TRBJ1-1, the complete variable domain reads KAGVTQTPRYLIKTRGQQVTLSCSPISGHRSVSWYQQTPGQGLQFLFEYFSETQRNKGNFPGRFSGRQFSNSRSEMNVSTLELGDSALYLCASTFGEGYAEAFFGQGTRLTVV.

The V and J genes are TRBV15 and TRBJ2-7; 11 bases align to TRBD2. CDR1 and CDR2 (germline): LNHNV, YYDKDF (reference sequence). The V gene end was trimmed by 0 bases and the J gene end by 2 bases; junction bases not matched to a gene: 6. This CDR3 spans 17 amino acids. In DNA, the CDR3 is TGTGCCACCAGCAGAGATTTACTAGCGGGAGACCCCTACGAGCAGTACTTC. It translates to CATSRDLLAGDPYEQYF. Full variable domain (missing parts from reference TRBV15 and TRBJ2-7): DAMVIQNPRYQVTQFGKPVTLSCSQTLNHNVMYWYQQKSSQAPKLLFHYYDKDFNNEADTPDNFQSRRPNTSFCFLDIRSPGLGDTAMYLCATSRDLLAGDPYEQYFGPGTRLTVT.

The J gene is TRBJ1-1, the V gene TRBV29-1; D is perhaps TRBD1 (5 bases). Germline V gene sequence: CDR1 SQVTM, CDR2 ANQGSEA. The CDR3 consists of 15 residues. V was trimmed by 6 bases and J by 1 base, leaving 18 bases between them. The CDR3 here is CSVGGRHLANTEAFF. The CDR3 coding sequence is TGCAGCGTGGGGGGTCGACATCTGGCGAACACTGAAGCTTTCTTT.

V and J are TRBV9 and TRBJ1-2, with a tentative D call TRBD1 (6 bases). V was pared by 3 bases and J by 6 bases, with 18 bases between. The germline V gene has CDR1 SGDLS and CDR2 YYNGEE. CDR3 size: 15 residues. The CDR3, as DNA: TGTGCCAGCAGCGCGCGATCTGACAGGCTTAATGGCTACACCTTC. Encoded protein: CASSARSDRLNGYTF.

Only a few counts were recorded for this clone. The gene calls are TRBV5-6 and TRBJ1-2; 7 bases are shared with TRBD1. Trimming took 4 bases from V and 8 from J; bases not matched to a gene: 14. Looked up from germline, CDR1 is SGHDT and CDR2 is YYEEEE. The CDR3 totals 15 residues. Written as DNA, the CDR3 is TGTGCCAGCAGCGACCCGGACAGGCGTCCTAACGGCTACACCTTC. Amino acid sequence: CASSDPDRRPNGYTF.

This clone was detected a few times. The sample has other DNA sequences that encode this CDR3 too. The genes are TRBV28 and TRBJ1-2; 7 bases fit TRBD1. CDR1 is MDHEN and CDR2 is SYDVKM in the germline V gene. V lost 6 bases and J lost 1; bases outside the gene matches: 2. There are 13 residues in the CDR3. The CDR3 bases are TGTGCCAGCAGATGGGACAGTAACTATGGCTACACCTTC. The encoded protein is CASRWDSNYGYTF.